This T cell receptor (beta chain) was sequenced during a study of blood T cell repertoires in COVID-19 (dated by TCRdb to the early 2020s). Context from the whole study: Collaborator samples came from the United States, Italy and Spain and covered acute and convalescent phases of COVID-19. The material from the prospective study consisted of cDNA or gDNA derived from T cells, B-cell-depleted T cells, or PBMCs. The dataset comprised deeply sampled blood TCRbeta repertoires from subjects exposed to, actively infected with, or recovered from COVID-19. The repertoires were released in a freely available public database intended as a resource for research on the immune response to SARS-CoV-2. Samples came from the ongoing ImmuneRACE study (first 160 participants) plus 1,254 subjects from 6 global collaborators. Sample metadata almost always included a de-identified subject ID, COVID-19 status, age in years and sex. Where HLA class I and class II types were available, the types were taken from metadata supplied by the sample provider, not from assay-based typing.

In the prospective study, participants were about 18 to 89 years old, resided in fewer than 25 geographic areas of the United States, and were enrolled through a virtual design. Cohort assignment in the prospective study relied on participant-reported clinical history from a screening survey and a study questionnaire. Exposed participants had been in contact, within 2 weeks of entering the study, with a person who had a PCR-confirmed or clinician-diagnosed case of COVID-19. In the prospective study, mobile phlebotomists collected whole blood, serum and a nasopharyngeal or oropharyngeal swab from each participant. Over a roughly two-month period, participants in the prospective study had the option of providing additional blood draws and questionnaires. Before DNA extraction, prospective study blood samples were shipped either frozen or at room temperature. TCRbeta CDR3 regions were amplified from genomic DNA using the immunoSEQ Assay, a bias-controlled multiplex PCR. As for the original processing: The number of nucleated cells in each sample was estimated from the amplification of reference gene primers within the assay. To quantify the absolute abundance of each unique TCRbeta CDR3 rearrangement, sequence reads were collapsed and filtered. For each sample, productive Simpson clonality was calculated as the square root of Simpson's diversity index over productive rearrangements. TCRdb retrieved this table from immuneACCESS and kept in-frame rearrangements only. Not all clones are present; in checked studies, unresolved V genes account for under half, and no reason is known for the remainder. That table gives V, J and clone size, and the DNA gave D and trimming. The sample table holds about 230,000 clones, of which over 70% were seen once. Of the sample, about 3.5% is held by the ten largest clones.

Results the study describes overall, beyond this receptor: How much clinical and demographic metadata was included differed by source and by participant, and the metadata was provided uncurated.

CDR1 and CDR2 (GTSNPN, SVGIG) derive from the germline V gene (reference sequence). The CDR3 covers 13 residues, taking in both the cysteine and the phenylalanine. Of the read, only the CDR3 DNA is kept; its 39 bases are in frame from base 1. As regards this clone: Its antigen is currently not known. The germline gene is not matched at one end of the junction; a read error may be the cause. This same CDR3 is encoded by further DNA sequences in the sample.

The rearranged segments are TRBV30 and TRBJ2-1; the best D guess is TRBD2, with 6 bases matching. Material: PBMCs or T cells enriched from blood (not recorded which). The TCR sequence derives from a woman aged 30 to 39 who had been exposed to COVID-19. The nucleotide sequence is TGTGCCTGGACCCAAGGAAGAGCGGGTGAGCAATTCTTC. This is translated as CAWTQGRAGEQFF.